These T cell receptor beta chains were read from a single sample in a study of T cell responses to AZD1222 COVID-19 vaccine. Using immunoSEQ multiplex PCR, the repertoire was profiled, and TCRdb retains in-frame clones only, with some absent. The table has 200,000 or so clones, 85% to 95% seen once. The sample consisted of peripheral blood, taken 28 days after the second AZD1222 dose. The receptors come from an adult who received the AZD1222 COVID-19 vaccine. Both conserved end residues are part of each CDR3. The D gene is left open where the match is weak. Rows may omit the clone size; those that give it use once, few, many or a size class.

NA	TRBV7-2	TRBJ2-3	TRBD2	TGTGCCAGCAGCCCAACGCGGACTAGCGGGGGGGATACGCAGTATTTT	CASSPTRTSGGDTQYF
NA	TRBV6-5	TRBJ1-1	NA	TGTGCCAGCTGGTGGGGGGCTGAAGCTTTCTTT	CASWWGAEAFF
NA	TRBV5-1	TRBJ1-4	NA	TGCGCCAGCAGCGCCCGCAGTGGGACAACTCATGAAAAACTGTTTTTT	CASSARSGTTHEKLFF
NA	TRBV6-1	TRBJ1-5	TRBD1	TGTGCCAGCAGTGAAGCGTTGGTCCAGGGGGATCAGCCCCAGCATTTT	CASSEALVQGDQPQHF
NA	TRBV5-4	TRBJ2-7	NA	TGTGCCAGCAGCTCGTCTAGCAGGAGCTCCTACGAGCAGTACTTC	CASSSSSRSSYEQYF
NA	TRBV7-2	TRBJ2-1	TRBD2	TGTGCCAGCAGCTGGACTAGCGGGGGTGAGCAGTTCTTC	CASSWTSGGEQFF
NA	TRBV10-2	TRBJ1-5	TRBD1	TGCGCCAGCAGTGAGGTTGAACAGGGGCTGAGCAATCAGCCCCAGCATTTT	CASSEVEQGLSNQPQHF
NA	TRBV5-1	TRBJ1-3	NA	TGCGCCAGCAGCTTGAACAGCCCTGGAAACACCATATATTTT	CASSLNSPGNTIYF
once	TRBV2	TRBJ1-1	NA	TGTGCCAGCAGTACCTCGAGGACTGAAGCTTTCTTT	CASSTSRTEAFF
NA	TRBV19	TRBJ1-1	TRBD1	TGTGCCAGTAGCAGGATAGGGGGCACGAACACTGAAGCTTTCTTT	CASSRIGGTNTEAFF
NA	TRBV7-6	TRBJ1-3	TRBD1	TGTGCCAGCAGTTATAGGGGCAGGGGGCTTAGCTCTGGAAACACCATATATTTT	CASSYRGRGLSSGNTIYF
NA	TRBV5-6	TRBJ2-3	NA	TGTGCCAGCAGCTTTCGGGTCGGCGGGTGGGCAGATACGCAGTATTTT	CASSFRVGGWADTQYF
NA	TRBV6-6	TRBJ1-1	NA	TGTGCCAGCAGTTACGGGCGGGGTGTCCCTGAAGCTTTCTTT	CASSYGRGVPEAFF
NA	TRBV5-1	TRBJ1-1	NA	TGCGCCAGCAGGGGGGACACTGAAGCTTTCTTT	CASRGDTEAFF
NA	TRBV5-1	TRBJ1-2	NA	TGCGCCAGCAGCTTCGGCAGGAGAAACTATGGCTACACCTTC	CASSFGRRNYGYTF
NA	TRBV3-1/TRBV3-2	TRBJ1-3	NA	TGTGCCAGCAGCCCTAGGGGGGACGGGGACACCATATATTTT	CASSPRGDGDTIYF
NA	TRBV5-4	TRBJ2-7	TRBD2	TGTGCCAGCAGCCCGACTAGCGGGGGGGGCTACGAGCAGTACTTC	CASSPTSGGGYEQYF
once	TRBV10-2	TRBJ1-1	NA	TGCGCCAGCAGGGCGGCCTTAGGGGACACTGAAGCTTTCTTT	CASRAALGDTEAFF
NA	TRBV6-6	TRBJ1-6	TRBD1	TGTGCCAGCAGTCCAAGTCGAGCCGGCACAGGGGGCCTTTCACCCCTCCACTTT	CASSPSRAGTGGLSPLHF
once	TRBV4-3	TRBJ1-2	TRBD1	TGCGCCAGCAGCCATCGCGCCAGGGGGCCTCGGGGCTACACCTTC	CASSHRARGPRGYTF
NA	TRBV2	TRBJ1-6	NA	TGTGCCAGCATTGTTCAGAGGGAACGTTCACCCCTCCACTTT	CASIVQRERSPLHF
NA	TRBV18	TRBJ2-7	NA	TGTGCCAGCTCACCATTGTTGGGCGACCGACTTAGCTCCTACGAGCAGTACTTC	CASSPLLGDRLSSYEQYF
once	TRBV6-6	TRBJ2-1	TRBD1	TGTGCCAGCAGTCACGGGACAGGGATAATAGCGAGGTACAATGAGCAGTTCTTC	CASSHGTGIIARYNEQFF
NA	TRBV13	TRBJ2-1	TRBD2	TGTGCCAGCAGGAGCGGGGTCTCCTACAATGAGCAGTTCTTC	CASRSGVSYNEQFF
NA	TRBV4-1	TRBJ1-5	NA	TGCGCCAGCAGCCACCCCGGCGAATATAGCAATCAGCCCCAGCATTTT	CASSHPGEYSNQPQHF